This T cell receptor beta chain was captured in a study of regulatory T cells in long-lasting Graves disease. Study-wide results and limits: Persistent Graves' disease cases displayed lower TCR diversity than newly diagnosed ones.

This clonotype was found many times. Its antigen is unidentified. Stated time point: newly diagnosed GD, antithyroid drugs for less than 3 months. RNA extracted from PBMCs served as the sequencing template. The CDR3 covers 17 residues. Germline CDR1 reads MNHEY; CDR2 reads SVGAGI. The ends lost 1 base at V and 2 bases at J; junction bases unmatched: 10. HTBI primers from iRepertoire and Arm-PCR of CDR3 regions yielded the TCR beta libraries. Per the original data handling: Samples collectively showed fewer than 80 TRBV and 11 to 15 TRBJ segments. Each CDR3 protein is one row after TCRdb ran MiXCR on the multiplex PCR reads. What appears here as the V and J calls and clone size reflects TCRdb's work, not the paper's. Here the sample spans hundreds of thousands of distinct CDR3 sequences, about 15% being singletons. The same specimen was also included in a second study, on T cells in Graves' hyperthyroidism and ophthalmopathy.

The starting material was peripheral blood mononuclear cells (PBMCs), obtained at new diagnosis, from a patient treated with antithyroid drugs. This clonotype was sampled from a young woman with Graves disease. The rearrangement joins TRBV6-5 to TRBJ2-5; 7 bases are shared with TRBD2. The CDR3 sequence is CASSYFFTGGLQETQYF. The CDR3, as DNA: TGTGCCAGCAGTTACTTTTTTACGGGAGGACTGCAAGAGACCCAGTACTTC.